The 5 T cell receptor beta chains below were found in one sample sequenced in a study of response to subunit inactivated influenza vaccine. TCRdb passed the RT-PCR reads through MiXCR, listing each CDR3 protein once. The data show 200,000 to 300,000 distinct CDR3 sequences, with 9% to 15% seen just once and about 8% held by the top ten. Specimen: non-naive T cells sorted from PBMCs, collected around 15 days before vaccination. The receptors originated from a man aged 50 to 60 who received an inactivated influenza vaccine.

This clonotype was picked up many times. The chain carries TRBV28 and TRBJ2-1; D perhaps matches TRBD2 (5 bases). This CDR3 has 15 residues. With 8 bases removed from V and 9 bases from J, the gap between germline ends came to 23 bases. The germline V gene has CDR1 MDHEN and CDR2 SYDVKM. The CDR3 here is CASHGVNRFVGEQFF. The CDR3 DNA reads as TGTGCCAGCCACGGGGTAAATCGTTTCGTTGGTGAGCAGTTCTTC.

This clonotype has a handful of counts. The gene calls are TRBV7-9 and TRBJ1-4; 7 bases are shared with TRBD1. The CDR3 has 16 amino acids. With V trimmed by 5 bases and J by 4 bases, 10 bases remained unmatched. Germline CDR1 and CDR2: SEHNR and FQNEAQ (reference sequence). The CDR3: CASSQGDSAGNEKLFF. The DNA for the CDR3 is TGTGCCAGCAGCCAGGGGGACAGCGCCGGTAATGAAAAACTGTTTTTT. The whole variable domain, filled in from reference TRBV7-9 and TRBJ1-4, reads DTGVSQNPRHKITKRGQNVTFRCDPISEHNRLYWYRQTLGQGPEFLTYFQNEAQLEKSRLLSDRFSAERPKGSFSTLEIQRTEQGDSAMYLCASSQGDSAGNEKLFFGSGTQLSVL.

The chain links TRBV5-1 to TRBJ2-3; TRBD2 aligns across 8 bases. The V gene end was trimmed by 1 base and the J gene end by 5 bases; junction bases not matched to a gene: 15. The CDR3 loop spans 18 amino acids. The germline gives CDR1 SGHRS, CDR2 YFSETQ. CDR3 protein: CASSLMQTGRGGRDTQYF. CDR3 bases: TGCGCCAGCAGCTTGATGCAGACAGGCCGGGGGGGCCGAGATACGCAGTATTTT.

The chain couples TRBV19 to TRBJ2-2; D gene ambiguous. CDR1 is LNHDA and CDR2 is SQIVND in the germline V gene (reference sequence). The CDR3 is 14 residues long. Trimming took 3 bases from V and 6 from J, leaving 11 bases between them. CDR3 protein: CASSIFWVSGELFF. Here the CDR3 DNA reads TGTGCCAGTAGTATTTTTTGGGTGTCCGGGGAGCTGTTTTTT.

J is TRBJ2-2 and V is TRBV6-1; 10 bases line up with TRBD1. The CDR3 runs 17 residues. V shed 6 bases, J shed 5 bases, and the junction held 12 bases outside the gene matches. The germline V gene encodes CDR1 MNHNS and CDR2 SASEGT. The CDR3 region has the DNA TGTGCCAGCAGGGGGCTGATAGGGACAGGGGTAACCGGGGAGCTGTTTTTT. Translation: CASRGLIGTGVTGELFF.